The clone carrying this TCR beta chain was seen many times. The target antigen is unknown. These data are taken from a study of T-cell memory formation after mild COVID-19. MiXCR, applied by TCRdb to the 5' RACE reads, yields one record per CDR3 protein. The sample lists 140,000 to 150,000 distinct CDR3 sequences, about 6% occurring once. Study-wide results and limits: Certain responding clones were present in pre-infection memory, suggesting participation of cross-reactive memory. The study found contracting CD4+ clones mainly in CM and EM and contracting CD8+ clones in EMRA. CD4/CD8 balance held among clones contracting day 15 to 85, and later expanders leaned CD4+. A second wave of clones peaked on day 37, and their SARS-CoV-2 specificity went unconfirmed.

The TCR was taken from an adult woman who had mild COVID-19 (a few samples of this study predate the infection). Cell type and time point are not known. The sample comprised PBMCs or a T cell subset sorted from them (not recorded which).

Here the CDR3 reads CSARRANSYEQYF. The DNA of the CDR3 is TGCAGCGCCCGCCGGGCGAACTCCTACGAGCAGTACTTC. The J gene is TRBJ2-7, the V gene TRBV29-1; unclear D gene. CDR1 and CDR2 from the germline V gene are SQVTM and ANQGSEA. The CDR3 is made up of 13 amino acids. V was pared by 7 bases and J by 0 bases, with 13 bases between.